This TCR beta chain came from a study of liver allograft versus peripheral blood T cells. At the level of the study: Within transplanted livers, the T cell receptor repertoires were examined and compared against the repertoires present in the peripheral blood of liver transplant recipients. The study, taken as a whole, reports: Liver allograft T cell receptor repertoires were reported to differ from peripheral blood repertoires.

TCRdb reprocessed the reads via MiXCR and lists one record per CDR3 protein. The sample contains thousands of distinct CDR3 sequences, 15% of which appear only once. There are many counts of this clonotype. Its antigen is currently unknown. Germline-derived CDR1 and CDR2 are MNHEY and SMNVEV (reference sequence). V was trimmed by 5 bases and J by 0 bases, leaving 12 bases between them. This CDR3 comprises 15 residues. This TCR was recovered from a human patient who had a liver transplant. Some T cells could come from the graft donor. The chain links TRBV27 to TRBJ2-3; D is perhaps TRBD1 (6 bases). The DNA for the CDR3 is TGTGCCAGCAGTCCAGGGGCAGTCAGCACAGATACGCAGTATTTT. Its protein product is CASSPGAVSTDTQYF.